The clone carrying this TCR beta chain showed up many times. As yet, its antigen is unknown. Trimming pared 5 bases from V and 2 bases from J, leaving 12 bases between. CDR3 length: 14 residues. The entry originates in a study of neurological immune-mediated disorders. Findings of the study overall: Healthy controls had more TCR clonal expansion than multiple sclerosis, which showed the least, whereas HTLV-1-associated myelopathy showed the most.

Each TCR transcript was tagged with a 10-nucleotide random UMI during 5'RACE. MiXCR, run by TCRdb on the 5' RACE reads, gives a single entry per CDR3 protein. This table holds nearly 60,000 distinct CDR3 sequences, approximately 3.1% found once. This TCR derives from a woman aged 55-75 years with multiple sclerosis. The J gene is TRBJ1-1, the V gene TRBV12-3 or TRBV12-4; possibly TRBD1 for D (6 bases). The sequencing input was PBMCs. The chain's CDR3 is CASSLGTPNTEAFF. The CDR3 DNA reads TGTGCCAGCAGTCTTGGGACACCTAACACTGAAGCTTTCTTT.